This T cell receptor (beta chain) was recovered during a study of shared clonotypes between healthy human individuals. Every donor was a Caucasian adult from Nashville, Tennessee. In the authors' methods: For the immunoSEQ data, sequences were junction-only without quality scores, so filtering differed. Only in-frame clones appear in the TCRdb table, and some are missing; sequencing was by immunoSEQ multiplex PCR. The V and J calls and clone size are taken from that table; D and trimming were inferred from the DNA. The data contain some 500,000 clones, approximately 94% of them seen just once; the ten biggest clones take up about 0.064%. This sequence was found in a woman in her twenties or thirties in good health. Sequenced input: naive CD4+ T cells sorted from blood. The subset here: CD45RA+ positively selected.

The CDR3 coding sequence is TGTGCCATCAGTGAGTCTCTAGCGAGCACCGGGGAGCTGTTTTTT. It is translated as CAISESLASTGELFF. J is TRBJ2-2 and V is TRBV10-3, with D maybe TRBD2 (6 bases). The CDR3 consists of 15 residues. Germline CDR1 ENHRY, CDR2 SYGVKD. Deletions cut 0 bases from V and 4 bases from J, with 9 bases between.